This T cell receptor beta chain was recorded in a study of T cells in Graves' hyperthyroidism and ophthalmopathy. Study-level results: Blood shared most expanded thyroid clonotypes above 0.001.

The germline CDR1 and CDR2 sequences are KGHSH and LQKENI. The CDR3 is made up of 15 amino acids. V lost 1 base to trimming and J lost 3 bases, with 12 bases between them. On the basis of clinical symptoms, serum thyroxine and TRAb, thyroid ultrasound and orbital computed tomography, diagnoses were made. This clonotype was observed at least ten times. As yet, its antigen is unknown. Researchers took RNA transcripts and amplified the TCR beta CDR3 regions from them. The HTBI primer set was used in a first-round RT-PCR of the TCR CDR3. TCRdb re-called the multiplex PCR reads with MiXCR, one entry per CDR3 protein. The table lists about 700,000 distinct CDR3 sequences, 12% to 15% of them singletons.

The V call is TRBV18, the J call TRBJ1-2; D is uncertain. This clonotype originated in a woman between 18 and 30 years old with Graves' hyperthyroidism. The sequencing sample was made of blood. CDR3: CASSPLILGDYGYTF. Here the CDR3 DNA reads TGTGCCAGCTCACCACTTATCTTGGGCGACTATGGCTACACCTTC.